Here is one T cell receptor (beta chain) with its context. What it binds is unknown. Data came from immunoSEQ multiplex PCR; TCRdb stores just in-frame clones and leaves some out. The table has 97,000 or so clones, approximately 90% seen once. This entry comes from a study of T cell responses to AZD1222 COVID-19 vaccine. Study-wide findings and caveats: CD4 TCRs associated with vaccination spanned spike, dominating at 160-218 and 743-854. Every sample of the repertoires postdated the peak T cell response.

The V gene's germline CDR1 is LGHNA and CDR2 YNFKEQ. The CDR3 length is 14 residues. V was shortened by 0 bases and J by 3 bases, with 8 bases between the two germline ends. The sequence was obtained from an adult in good health. The chain joins TRBV4-2 to TRBJ1-2; D not resolved. Specimen: peripheral blood, collected on day 0 of AZD1222 vaccination. In DNA form, the CDR3 reads TGTGCCAGCAGCCAAGATCGAAGAGACTATGGCTACACCTTC. Protein sequence: CASSQDRRDYGYTF.